The present T cell receptor (beta chain) was sequenced within a study of cytotoxic CD8 clonotypes in ibrutinib-treated CLL (dated by TCRdb to about 2021). Background on the whole study: The cohort included roughly 15 treatment-naive and roughly 10 relapsed/refractory patients; 17 were IGHV unmutated. Responses were partial in roughly 25 patients and complete in 2; after median about 70 months follow-up, 14 stayed in remission and around 12 progressed. Response samples were obtained after a median of approximately twelve months of treatment, with a range of roughly 6 to 40 months. On average, each sample yielded about 250,000 productive templates and tens of thousands of productive rearrangements. Of the 86 participants in the trial, about two dozen had longitudinal samples available. Cryopreserved peripheral blood mononuclear cells were collected at three points: before therapy, at response, and at either sustained remission or disease progression. Patients were still on ibrutinib when every remission and progressive disease sample was collected. Beyond this particular receptor, the publication reports: Baseline clonality was found to be higher than that of age-matched healthy donors and was strongly correlated with circulating CD8+ T-cell counts. Sampling times were not matched between sustained-remission and progressing patients, and lymph node repertoires were not studied. At ibrutinib response clonality went up, during sustained remission it held steady, and at progression it dropped back toward baseline. Public clonotypes were rare and either shrank or stayed stable during treatment, and the rise in clonality at ibrutinib response reflected expansion of private clonotypes.

Comment on this clone: Its antigen target is currently unknown. The input lacks base qualities; no much larger clone sits a single base away.

The sample's time point label, decoded: 12 months on ibrutinib. For TCR beta library preparation, roughly 2.2 micrograms of genomic DNA was extracted from cryopreserved PBMCs. Longitudinal blood samples from CLL patients receiving ibrutinib monotherapy were subjected to high-throughput TCR beta sequencing. The patients took part in an open-label, single-center phase 2 trial of ibrutinib monotherapy. A MiSeq instrument was used for deep resolution sequencing, which targeted depths ranging from 1 in 1 million up to 1 in 200,000 T cells, with coverage averaging 10x for each clonotype. TCR beta libraries were generated with the immunoSEQ hsTCRB Kit. Processing in the source paper ran as follows. The data were analyzed with ImmunoSEQ Analyzer and ImmunoSEQ Data Assistant, and V, D and J gene assignments followed IMGT definitions. Clonality, which ranges from 0 to 1, was calculated by subtracting the normalized Shannon entropy of productive rearrangement frequencies from one. Only overrepresented clonotypes making up at least 0.05% of the repertoire of each patient were included in the public clonotype analysis. Thirteen age-matched healthy donor repertoires from immuneACCESS served as clonality controls. TCRdb limited this immuneACCESS table to in-frame rearrangements with V and J called. A share of clones is missing; checked studies link under half to unresolved V genes, and the rest is unexplained. That table supplies the V and J calls and clone size; D and trimming were determined from the DNA. The sample profile shows more than 55,000 clones; roughly 70% of them were found once. The ten biggest clones cover around 45% of the sample.

From cysteine to phenylalanine, the CDR3 is 16 amino acids long. Only the CDR3 part of the read is kept: 48 bases, read in frame from the first base. The sequence was obtained from a human donor with chronic lymphocytic leukemia. Here the chain combines TRBV21-1 and TRBJ2-2; the DNA was not compared with TRBD2, the D call given in the table. TRBV21-1 is flagged as a pseudogene. The material sequenced was PBMCs, taken after 12 months of ibrutinib treatment. CDR3 protein: CASSKRTSGNPGELFF. The sequenced DNA: TGTGCCAGCAGCAAAAGGACTAGCGGGAATCCCGGGGAGCTGTTTTTT.